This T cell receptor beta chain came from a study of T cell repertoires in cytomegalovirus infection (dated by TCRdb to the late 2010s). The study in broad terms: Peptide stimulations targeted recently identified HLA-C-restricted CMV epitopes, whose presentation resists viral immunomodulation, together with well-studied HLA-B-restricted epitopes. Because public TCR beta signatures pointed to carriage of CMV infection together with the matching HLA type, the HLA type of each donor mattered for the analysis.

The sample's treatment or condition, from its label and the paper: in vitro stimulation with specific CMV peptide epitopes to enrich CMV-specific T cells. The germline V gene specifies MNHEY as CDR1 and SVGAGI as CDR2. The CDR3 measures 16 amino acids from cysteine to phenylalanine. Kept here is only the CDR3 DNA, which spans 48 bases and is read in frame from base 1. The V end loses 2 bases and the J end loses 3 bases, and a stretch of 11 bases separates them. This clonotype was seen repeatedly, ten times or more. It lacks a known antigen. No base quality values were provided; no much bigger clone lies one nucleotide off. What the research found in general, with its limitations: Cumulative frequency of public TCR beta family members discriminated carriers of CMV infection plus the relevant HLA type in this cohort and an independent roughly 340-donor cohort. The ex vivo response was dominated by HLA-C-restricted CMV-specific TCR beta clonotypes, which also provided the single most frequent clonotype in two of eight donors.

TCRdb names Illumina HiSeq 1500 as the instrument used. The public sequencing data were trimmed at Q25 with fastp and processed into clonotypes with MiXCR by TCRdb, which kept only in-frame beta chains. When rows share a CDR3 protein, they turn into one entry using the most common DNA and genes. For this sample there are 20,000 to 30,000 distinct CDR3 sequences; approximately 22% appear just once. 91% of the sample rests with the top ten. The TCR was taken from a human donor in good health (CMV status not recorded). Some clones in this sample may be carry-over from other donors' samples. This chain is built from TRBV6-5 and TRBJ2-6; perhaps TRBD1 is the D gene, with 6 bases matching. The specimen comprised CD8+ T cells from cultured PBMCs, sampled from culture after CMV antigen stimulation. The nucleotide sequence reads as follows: TGTGCCAGCAGTTACAGTCCAGGGGATGGGGCCAACGTCCTGACTTTC. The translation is CASSYSPGDGANVLTF.